Listed below are T cell receptor beta chains from one sample, sequenced in a study of technical replicates of blood from a handful of donors. Only in-frame clones appear in the TCRdb table, and some are missing; sequencing was by immunoSEQ multiplex PCR. The repertoire consists of roughly 73,000 clones, with 93% occurring once and the leading ten covering roughly 0.25%. The material sequenced was T cells isolated from PBMCs. The source of these receptors is a human donor in good health. Each CDR3 is given with its conserved first and last residue. Clone size is stated in some rows and not others, as once, few, many or a class when expanded.

abundance: NA; len: 14; v_gene: TRBV27; j_gene: TRBJ1-3; CDR3aa: CASSLRSSGNTIYF
abundance: NA; len: 16; v_gene: TRBV7-9; j_gene: TRBJ2-1; CDR3aa: CASSLELAGGRNEQFF
abundance: NA; len: 14; v_gene: TRBV29-1; j_gene: TRBJ2-3; CDR3aa: CSAPHGLRGDTQYF
abundance: NA; len: 13; v_gene: TRBV2; j_gene: TRBJ2-1; CDR3aa: CASGTSVYNEQFF
abundance: NA; len: 15; v_gene: TRBV7-8; j_gene: TRBJ1-1; CDR3aa: CASSLVRQGNTEAFF
abundance: NA; len: 18; v_gene: TRBV5-6; j_gene: TRBJ1-6; CDR3aa: CASSRPTLTGPLSSPLHF
abundance: once; len: 15; v_gene: TRBV7-8; j_gene: TRBJ1-1; CDR3aa: CASSPRQGPNTEAFF
abundance: NA; len: 13; v_gene: TRBV7-2; j_gene: TRBJ2-7; CDR3aa: CASSGSAYYEQYF
abundance: NA; len: 15; v_gene: TRBV7-2; j_gene: TRBJ1-4; CDR3aa: CASSLDGTGLKKLFF
abundance: NA; len: 13; v_gene: TRBV28; j_gene: TRBJ1-6; CDR3aa: CASRYVSDSPLHF
abundance: NA; len: 15; v_gene: TRBV4-1; j_gene: TRBJ1-6; CDR3aa: CASSETRGTNSPLHF
abundance: NA; len: 15; v_gene: TRBV29-1; j_gene: TRBJ2-2; CDR3aa: CSGLLSGRPTGELFF
abundance: NA; len: 15; v_gene: TRBV2; j_gene: TRBJ2-1; CDR3aa: CASSEEIAAYNEQFF
abundance: NA; len: 15; v_gene: TRBV18; j_gene: TRBJ2-5; CDR3aa: CASSPTGLAGETQYF
abundance: NA; len: 14; v_gene: TRBV6-1; j_gene: TRBJ2-7; CDR3aa: CASSGTGGSYEQYF
abundance: NA; len: 16; v_gene: TRBV4-1; j_gene: TRBJ2-7; CDR3aa: CASSPQGGDRGNEQYF
abundance: NA; len: 13; v_gene: TRBV9; j_gene: TRBJ2-5; CDR3aa: CASSSGQGETQYF
abundance: NA; len: 12; v_gene: TRBV30; j_gene: TRBJ1-2; CDR3aa: CAWSIQDAGYTF
abundance: NA; len: 12; v_gene: TRBV28; j_gene: TRBJ1-2; CDR3aa: CASSPGLYGYTF
abundance: NA; len: 17; v_gene: TRBV7-8; j_gene: TRBJ1-1; CDR3aa: CASSLSPPDRVATEAFF
abundance: NA; len: 16; v_gene: TRBV5-1; j_gene: TRBJ2-3; CDR3aa: CASSPATSGNTDTQYF
abundance: NA; len: 14; v_gene: TRBV7-6; j_gene: TRBJ2-7; CDR3aa: CASSLVGQGSEQYF
abundance: NA; len: 18; v_gene: TRBV28; j_gene: TRBJ2-7; CDR3aa: CASSLPGQGYTSSYEQYF
abundance: NA; len: 14; v_gene: TRBV2; j_gene: TRBJ2-1; CDR3aa: CASSDWQANNEQFF
abundance: NA; len: 12; v_gene: TRBV27; j_gene: TRBJ1-3; CDR3aa: CASNQSGNTIYF
abundance: NA; len: 14; v_gene: TRBV10-3; j_gene: TRBJ1-1; CDR3aa: CAISSWTGKTEAFF
abundance: NA; len: 12; v_gene: TRBV11-2; j_gene: TRBJ2-7; CDR3aa: CASSLSPGLLYF
abundance: NA; len: 15; v_gene: TRBV6-1; j_gene: TRBJ2-1; CDR3aa: CASSEGTGGLYEQFF
abundance: NA; len: 15; v_gene: TRBV28; j_gene: TRBJ2-7; CDR3aa: CASSPTSVRPYEQYF
abundance: NA; len: 17; v_gene: TRBV7-9; j_gene: TRBJ2-7; CDR3aa: CASSSGRTEGRVYEQYF
abundance: NA; len: 14; v_gene: TRBV6-1; j_gene: TRBJ1-2; CDR3aa: CASRDGQDLYGYTF
abundance: NA; len: 14; v_gene: TRBV6-1; j_gene: TRBJ1-1; CDR3aa: CASRKGQPNTEAFF